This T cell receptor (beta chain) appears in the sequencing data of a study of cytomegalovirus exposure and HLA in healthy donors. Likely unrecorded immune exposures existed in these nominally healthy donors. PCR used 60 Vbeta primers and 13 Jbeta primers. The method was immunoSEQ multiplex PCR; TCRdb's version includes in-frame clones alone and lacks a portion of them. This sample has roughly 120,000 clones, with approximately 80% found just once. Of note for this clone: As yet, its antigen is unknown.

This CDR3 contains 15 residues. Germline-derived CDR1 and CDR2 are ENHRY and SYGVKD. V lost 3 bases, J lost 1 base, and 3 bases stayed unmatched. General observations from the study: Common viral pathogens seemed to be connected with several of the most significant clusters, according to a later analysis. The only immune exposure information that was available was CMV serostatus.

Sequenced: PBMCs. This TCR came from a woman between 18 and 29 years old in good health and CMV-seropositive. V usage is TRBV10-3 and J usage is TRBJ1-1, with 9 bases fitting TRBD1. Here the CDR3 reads CAISERTGENTEAFF. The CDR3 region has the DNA TGTGCCATCAGTGAACGGACAGGGGAGAACACTGAAGCTTTCTTT.